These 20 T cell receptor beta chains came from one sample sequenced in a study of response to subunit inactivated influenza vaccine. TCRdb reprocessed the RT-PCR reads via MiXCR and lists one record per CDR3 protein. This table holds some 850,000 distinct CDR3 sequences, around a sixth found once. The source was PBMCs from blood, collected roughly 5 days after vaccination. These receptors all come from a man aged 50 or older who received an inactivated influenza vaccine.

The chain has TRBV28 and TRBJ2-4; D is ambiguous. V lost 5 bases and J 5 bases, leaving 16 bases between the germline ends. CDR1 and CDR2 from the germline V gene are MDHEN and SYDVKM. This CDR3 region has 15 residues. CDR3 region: CASSPRPLPENIQYF. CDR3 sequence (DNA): TGTGCCAGCAGTCCCCGACCGCTACCGGAAAACATTCAGTACTTC.

CDR3 loop: CASSAEQVKTGELFF. As DNA, the CDR3 is TGCGCCAGCAGCGCGGAACAGGTGAAGACCGGGGAGCTGTTTTTT. The V gene is TRBV5-1, the J gene TRBJ2-2, with D tentatively TRBD1 (5 bases). V was pared by 4 bases and J by 5 bases, with 15 bases between. This CDR3 is built from 15 residues. Germline CDR1 SGHRS, CDR2 YFSETQ.

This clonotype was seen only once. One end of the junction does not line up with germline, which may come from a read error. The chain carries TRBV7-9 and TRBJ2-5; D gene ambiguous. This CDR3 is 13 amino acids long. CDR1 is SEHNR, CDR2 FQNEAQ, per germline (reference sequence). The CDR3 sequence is CASSFISLETRYF. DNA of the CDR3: TGTGCCAGCAGCTTTATCTCTTTGGAGACCCGGTACTTC.

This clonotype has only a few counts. CDR3 region: CASSQELAASYEQYF. In DNA form, the CDR3 reads TGTGCCAGCAGCCAAGAACTAGCGGCCTCCTACGAGCAGTACTTC. The V call is TRBV14, the J call TRBJ2-7, with 8 bases identical to TRBD2. With 0 bases clipped from V and 0 bases from J, the junction kept 1 base outside the gene matches. The CDR3 loop spans 15 amino acids. The germline gives CDR1 SGHDN, CDR2 FVKESK.

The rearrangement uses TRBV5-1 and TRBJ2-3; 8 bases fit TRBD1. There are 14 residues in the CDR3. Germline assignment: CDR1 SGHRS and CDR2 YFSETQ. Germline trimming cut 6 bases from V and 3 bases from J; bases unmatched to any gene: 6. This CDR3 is CASNSGGITDTQYF. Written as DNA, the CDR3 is TGCGCCAGCAACTCAGGGGGCATTACAGATACGCAGTATTTT. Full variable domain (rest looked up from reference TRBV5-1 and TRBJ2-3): KAGVTQTPRYLIKTRGQQVTLSCSPISGHRSVSWYQQTPGQGLQFLFEYFSETQRNKGNFPGRFSGRQFSNSRSEMNVSTLELGDSALYLCASNSGGITDTQYFGPGTRLTVL.

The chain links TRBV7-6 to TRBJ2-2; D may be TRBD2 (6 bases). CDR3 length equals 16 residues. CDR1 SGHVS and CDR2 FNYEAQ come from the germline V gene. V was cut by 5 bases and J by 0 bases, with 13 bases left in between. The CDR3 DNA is TGTGCCAGCAGCCAACCGGGAGCTTCGAACACCGGGGAGCTGTTTTTT. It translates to CASSQPGASNTGELFF.

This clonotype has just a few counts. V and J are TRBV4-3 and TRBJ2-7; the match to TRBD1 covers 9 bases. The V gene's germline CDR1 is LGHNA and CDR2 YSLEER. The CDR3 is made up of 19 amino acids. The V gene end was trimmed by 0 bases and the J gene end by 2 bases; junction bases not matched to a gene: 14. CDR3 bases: TGCGCCAGCAGCCAAGACCCGGGACAGGGTGGATCGGGGGCCTACGAGCAGTACTTC. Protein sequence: CASSQDPGQGGSGAYEQYF.

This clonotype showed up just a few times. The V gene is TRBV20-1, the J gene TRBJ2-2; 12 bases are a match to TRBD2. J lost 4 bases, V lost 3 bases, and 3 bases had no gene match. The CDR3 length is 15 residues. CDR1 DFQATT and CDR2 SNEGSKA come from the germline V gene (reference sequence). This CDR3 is CSARRLAGATGELFF. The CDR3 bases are TGCAGTGCTAGGAGACTAGCGGGGGCCACCGGGGAGCTGTTTTTT.

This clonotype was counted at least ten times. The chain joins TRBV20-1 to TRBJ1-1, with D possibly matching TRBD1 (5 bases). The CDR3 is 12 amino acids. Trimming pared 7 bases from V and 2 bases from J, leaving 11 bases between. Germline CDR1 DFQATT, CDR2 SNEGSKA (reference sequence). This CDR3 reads CSGGRGNTEAFF. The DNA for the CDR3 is TGCAGTGGGGGGAGGGGAAACACTGAAGCTTTCTTT.

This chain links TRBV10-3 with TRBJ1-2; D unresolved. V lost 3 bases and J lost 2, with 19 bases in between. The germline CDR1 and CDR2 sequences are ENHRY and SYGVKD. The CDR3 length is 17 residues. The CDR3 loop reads CAISDGPIRSSNYGYTF. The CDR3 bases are TGTGCCATCAGTGACGGGCCAATTAGATCCTCGAACTATGGCTACACCTTC.

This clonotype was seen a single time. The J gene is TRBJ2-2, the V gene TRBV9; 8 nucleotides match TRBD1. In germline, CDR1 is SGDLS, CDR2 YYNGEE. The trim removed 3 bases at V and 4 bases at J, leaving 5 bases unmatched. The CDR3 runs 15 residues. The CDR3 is CASSAGQGVTGELFF. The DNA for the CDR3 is TGTGCCAGCAGCGCCGGACAGGGTGTCACCGGGGAGCTGTTTTTT.

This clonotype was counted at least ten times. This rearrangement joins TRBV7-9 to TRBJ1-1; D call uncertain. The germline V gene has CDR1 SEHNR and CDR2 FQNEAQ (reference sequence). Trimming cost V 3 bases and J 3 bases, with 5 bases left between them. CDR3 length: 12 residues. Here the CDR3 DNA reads TGTGCCAGCAGCTTTGGCGACACTGAAGCTTTCTTT. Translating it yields CASSFGDTEAFF.

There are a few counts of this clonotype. The CDR3: CASRVRSDSNQPQHF. The CDR3 DNA reads TGTGCCAGCAGGGTCAGGTCGGATAGCAATCAGCCCCAGCATTTT. The J gene is TRBJ1-5, the V gene TRBV6-1; D unresolved. Trimming cost V 6 bases and J 0 bases, with 12 bases left between them. The CDR3 is 15 residues long. CDR1 MNHNS and CDR2 SASEGT come from the germline V gene.

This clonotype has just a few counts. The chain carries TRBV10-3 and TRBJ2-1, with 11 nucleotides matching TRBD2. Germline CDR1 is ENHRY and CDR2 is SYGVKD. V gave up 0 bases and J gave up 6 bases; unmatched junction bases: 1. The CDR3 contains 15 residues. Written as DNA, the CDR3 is TGTGCCATCAGTGAGTCAACTAGCGGGGGCAATGAGCAGTTCTTC. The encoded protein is CAISESTSGGNEQFF.

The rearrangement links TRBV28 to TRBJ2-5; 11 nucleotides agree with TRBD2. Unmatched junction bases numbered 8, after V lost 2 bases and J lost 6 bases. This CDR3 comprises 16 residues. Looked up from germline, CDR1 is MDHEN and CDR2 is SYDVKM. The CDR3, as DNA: TGTGCCAGCAGTTTAAAGACTAGCGGGGTTCGAAAGACCCAGTACTTC. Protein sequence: CASSLKTSGVRKTQYF.

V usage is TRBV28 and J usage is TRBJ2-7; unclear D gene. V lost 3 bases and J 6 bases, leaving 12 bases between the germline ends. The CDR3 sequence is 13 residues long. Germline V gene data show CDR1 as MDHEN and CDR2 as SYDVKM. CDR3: CASSFPRSSEQYF. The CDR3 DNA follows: TGTGCCAGCAGTTTCCCCAGGAGCTCCGAGCAGTACTTC.

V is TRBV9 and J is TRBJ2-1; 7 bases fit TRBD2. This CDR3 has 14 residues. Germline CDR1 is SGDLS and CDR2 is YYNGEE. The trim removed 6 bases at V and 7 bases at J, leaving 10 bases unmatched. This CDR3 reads CASTRGGDLNEQFF. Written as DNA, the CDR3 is TGTGCCAGCACCCGCGGGGGTGACCTTAATGAGCAGTTCTTC.

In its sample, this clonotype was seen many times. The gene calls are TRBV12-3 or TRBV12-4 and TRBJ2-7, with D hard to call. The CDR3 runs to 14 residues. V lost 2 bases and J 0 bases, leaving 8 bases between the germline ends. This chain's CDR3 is CASSLLAVSYEQYF. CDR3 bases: TGTGCCAGCAGTTTATTGGCAGTCTCCTACGAGCAGTACTTC.

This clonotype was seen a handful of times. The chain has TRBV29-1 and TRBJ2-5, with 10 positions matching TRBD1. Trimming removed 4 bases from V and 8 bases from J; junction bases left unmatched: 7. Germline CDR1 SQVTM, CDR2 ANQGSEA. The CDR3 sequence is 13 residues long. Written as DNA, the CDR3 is TGCAGCGTTGGACAGGGGGCTACCCTAACCCAGTACTTC. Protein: CSVGQGATLTQYF. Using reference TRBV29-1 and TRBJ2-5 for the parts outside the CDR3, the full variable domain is SAVISQKPSRDICQRGTSLTIQCQVDSQVTMMFWYRQQPGQSLTLIATANQGSEATYESGFVIDKFPISRPNLTFSTLTVSNMSPEDSSIYLCSVGQGATLTQYFGPGTRLLVL.

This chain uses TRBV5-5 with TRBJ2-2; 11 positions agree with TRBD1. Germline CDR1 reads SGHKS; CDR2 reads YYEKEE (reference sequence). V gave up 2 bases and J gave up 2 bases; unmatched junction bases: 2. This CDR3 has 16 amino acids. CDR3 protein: CASSFGQGANTGELFF. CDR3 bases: TGTGCCAGCAGCTTCGGACAGGGGGCAAACACCGGGGAGCTGTTTTTT.